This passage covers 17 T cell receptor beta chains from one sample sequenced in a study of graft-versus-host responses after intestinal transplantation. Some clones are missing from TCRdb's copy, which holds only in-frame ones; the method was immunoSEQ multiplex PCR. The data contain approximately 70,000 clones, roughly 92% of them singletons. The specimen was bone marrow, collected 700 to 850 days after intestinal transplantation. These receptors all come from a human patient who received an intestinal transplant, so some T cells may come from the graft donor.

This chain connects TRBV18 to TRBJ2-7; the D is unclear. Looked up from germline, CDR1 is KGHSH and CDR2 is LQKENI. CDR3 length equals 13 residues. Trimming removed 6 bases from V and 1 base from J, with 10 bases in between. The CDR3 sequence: CASSWGRSYEQYF. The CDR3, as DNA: TGTGCCAGCTCTTGGGGAAGATCCTACGAGCAGTACTTC.

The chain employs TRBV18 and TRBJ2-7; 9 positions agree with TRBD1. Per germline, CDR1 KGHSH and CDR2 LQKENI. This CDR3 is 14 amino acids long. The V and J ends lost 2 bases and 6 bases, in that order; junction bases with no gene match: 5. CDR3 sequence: CASSPWDRASEQYF. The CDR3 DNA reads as TGTGCCAGCTCACCATGGGACAGGGCCAGCGAGCAGTACTTC. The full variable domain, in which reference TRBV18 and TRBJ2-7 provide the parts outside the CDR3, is NAGVMQNPRHLVRRRGQEARLRCSPMKGHSHVYWYRQLPEEGLKFMVYLQKENIIDESGMPKERFSAEFPKEGPSILRIQQVVRGDSAAYFCASSPWDRASEQYFGPGTRLTVT.

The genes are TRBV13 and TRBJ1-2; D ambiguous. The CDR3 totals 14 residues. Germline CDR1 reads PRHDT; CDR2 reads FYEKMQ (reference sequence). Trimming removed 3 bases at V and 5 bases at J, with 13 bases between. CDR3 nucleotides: TGTGCCAGCAGCTTGGGAGGGATCGTGTATGGCTACACCTTC. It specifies CASSLGGIVYGYTF.

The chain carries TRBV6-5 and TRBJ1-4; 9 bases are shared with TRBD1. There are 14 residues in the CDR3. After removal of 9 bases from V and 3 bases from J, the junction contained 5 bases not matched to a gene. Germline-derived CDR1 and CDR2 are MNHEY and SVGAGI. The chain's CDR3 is CASKQGAANEKLFF. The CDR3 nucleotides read TGTGCCAGTAAACAGGGGGCAGCTAATGAAAAACTGTTTTTT.

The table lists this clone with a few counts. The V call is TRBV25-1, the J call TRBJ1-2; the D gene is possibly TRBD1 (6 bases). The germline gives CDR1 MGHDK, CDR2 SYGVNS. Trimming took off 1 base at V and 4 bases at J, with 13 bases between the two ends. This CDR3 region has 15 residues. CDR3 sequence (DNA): TGTGCCAGCAGTGAATTGAATACCAGGGGCTATGGCTACACCTTC. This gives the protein CASSELNTRGYGYTF.

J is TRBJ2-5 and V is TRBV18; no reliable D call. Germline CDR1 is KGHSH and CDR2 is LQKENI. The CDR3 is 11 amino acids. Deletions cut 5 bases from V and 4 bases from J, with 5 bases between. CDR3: CASSVRETQYF. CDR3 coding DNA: TGTGCCAGCTCAGTTCGAGAGACCCAGTACTTC.

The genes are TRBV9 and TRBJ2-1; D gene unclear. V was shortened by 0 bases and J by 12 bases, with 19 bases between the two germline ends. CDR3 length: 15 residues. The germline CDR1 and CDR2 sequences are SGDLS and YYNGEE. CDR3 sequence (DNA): TGTGCCAGCAGCGTAGATTTGGTGCCCCACTCGGGGCAGTTCTTC. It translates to CASSVDLVPHSGQFF.

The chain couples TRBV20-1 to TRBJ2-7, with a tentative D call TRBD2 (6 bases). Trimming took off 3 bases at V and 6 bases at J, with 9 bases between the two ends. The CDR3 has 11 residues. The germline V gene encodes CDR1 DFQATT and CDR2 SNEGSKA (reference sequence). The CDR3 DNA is TGCAGTGCTAGGGGGAGGCTCGAGCAGTACTTC. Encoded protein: CSARGRLEQYF.

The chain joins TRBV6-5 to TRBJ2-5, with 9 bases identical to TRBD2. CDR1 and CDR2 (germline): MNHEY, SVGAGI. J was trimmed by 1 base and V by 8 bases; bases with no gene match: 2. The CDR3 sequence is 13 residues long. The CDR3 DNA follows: TGTGCCAGCGGGCGGGGGGGCCAAGAGACCCAGTACTTC. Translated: CASGRGGQETQYF.

CDR3 loop: CATSRFWAGVPQETQYF. CDR3 DNA sequence: TGTGCCACCAGCAGATTCTGGGCGGGAGTCCCCCAAGAGACCCAGTACTTC. The genes are TRBV15 and TRBJ2-5; TRBD2 agrees at 7 bases. This CDR3 spans 17 amino acids. V lost 2 bases and J lost 1; bases outside the gene matches: 10. CDR1 and CDR2 from the germline V gene are LNHNV and YYDKDF (reference sequence).

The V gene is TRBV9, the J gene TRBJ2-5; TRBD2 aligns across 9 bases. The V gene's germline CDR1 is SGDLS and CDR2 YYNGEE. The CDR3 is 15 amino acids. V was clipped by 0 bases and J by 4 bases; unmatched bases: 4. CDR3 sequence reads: CASSVELTSGETQYF. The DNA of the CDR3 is TGTGCCAGCAGCGTAGAATTGACTAGCGGAGAGACCCAGTACTTC. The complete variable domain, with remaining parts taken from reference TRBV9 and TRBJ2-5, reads DSGVTQTPKHLITATGQRVTLRCSPRSGDLSVYWYQQSLDQGLQFLIQYYNGEERAKGNILERFSAQQFPDLHSELNLSSLELGDSALYFCASSVELTSGETQYFGPGTRLLVL.

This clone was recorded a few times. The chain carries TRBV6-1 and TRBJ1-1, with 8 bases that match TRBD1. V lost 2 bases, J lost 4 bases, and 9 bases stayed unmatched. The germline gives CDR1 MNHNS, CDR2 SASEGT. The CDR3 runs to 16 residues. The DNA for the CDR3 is TGTGCCAGCAGTGAAAAGTCCGGGACAGGCGGCACTGAAGCTTTCTTT. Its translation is CASSEKSGTGGTEAFF.

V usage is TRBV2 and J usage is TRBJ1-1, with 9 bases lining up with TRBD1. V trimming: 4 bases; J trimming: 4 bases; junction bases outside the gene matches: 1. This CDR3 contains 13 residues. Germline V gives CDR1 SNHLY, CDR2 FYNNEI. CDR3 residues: CASSGQGVTEAFF. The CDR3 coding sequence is TGTGCCAGCAGTGGACAGGGGGTCACTGAAGCTTTCTTT. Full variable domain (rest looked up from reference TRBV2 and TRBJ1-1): EPEVTQTPSHQVTQMGQEVILRCVPISNHLYFYWYRQILGQKVEFLVSFYNNEISEKSEIFDDQFSVERPDGSNFTLKIRSTKLEDSAMYFCASSGQGVTEAFFGQGTRLTVV.

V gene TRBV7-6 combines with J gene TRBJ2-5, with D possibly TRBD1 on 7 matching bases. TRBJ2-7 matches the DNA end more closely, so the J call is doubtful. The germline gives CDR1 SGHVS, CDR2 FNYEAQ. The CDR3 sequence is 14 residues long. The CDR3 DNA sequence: TGTGCCAGCGGCCAGGGGGGAGGCTCCTACGAGCAGTACTTC. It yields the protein CASGQGGGSYEQYF.

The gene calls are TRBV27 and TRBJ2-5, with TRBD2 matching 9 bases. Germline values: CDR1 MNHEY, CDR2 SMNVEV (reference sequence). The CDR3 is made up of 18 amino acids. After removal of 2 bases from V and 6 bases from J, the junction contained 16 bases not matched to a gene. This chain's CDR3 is CASSLTVAGDGMVKTQYF. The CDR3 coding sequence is TGTGCCAGCAGTTTAACGGTAGCGGGAGATGGAATGGTAAAGACCCAGTACTTC.

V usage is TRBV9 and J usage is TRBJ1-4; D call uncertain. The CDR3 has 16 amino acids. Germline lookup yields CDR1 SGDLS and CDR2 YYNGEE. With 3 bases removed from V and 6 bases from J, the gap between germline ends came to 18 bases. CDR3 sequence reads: CASSASGRNAHEKLFF. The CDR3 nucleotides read TGTGCCAGCAGCGCATCCGGCAGAAATGCCCATGAAAAACTGTTTTTT.

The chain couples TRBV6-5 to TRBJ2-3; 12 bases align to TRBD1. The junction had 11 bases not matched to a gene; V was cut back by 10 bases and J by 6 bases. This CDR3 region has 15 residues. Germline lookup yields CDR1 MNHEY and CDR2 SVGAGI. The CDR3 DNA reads TGTGCCACCCGTGGAAGGGACAGGGGGCTGGATACGCAGTATTTT. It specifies CATRGRDRGLDTQYF.